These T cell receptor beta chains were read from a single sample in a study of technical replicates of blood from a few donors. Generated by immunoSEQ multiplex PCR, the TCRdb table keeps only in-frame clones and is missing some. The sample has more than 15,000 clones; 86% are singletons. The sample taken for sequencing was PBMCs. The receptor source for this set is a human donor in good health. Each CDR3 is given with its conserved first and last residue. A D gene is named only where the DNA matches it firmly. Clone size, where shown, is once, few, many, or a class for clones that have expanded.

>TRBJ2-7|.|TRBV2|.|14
TGTGCCAGCAGTGAATCCGAAATTAACTACGAGCAGTACTTC
CASSESEINYEQYF
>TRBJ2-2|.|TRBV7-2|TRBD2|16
TGTGCCAGCAGCTTGTTTAGCGGGAGGGCCGCCGGGGAGCTGTTTTTT
CASSLFSGRAAGELFF
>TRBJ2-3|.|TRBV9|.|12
TGTGCCAGCAGCGCCAACACAGATACGCAGTATTTT
CASSANTDTQYF
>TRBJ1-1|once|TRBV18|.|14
TGTGCCAGCTCACCACTCCCAGAGAACACTGAAGCTTTCTTT
CASSPLPENTEAFF
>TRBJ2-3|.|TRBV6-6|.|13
TGTGCCAGCACGAGTATTGGAGGAGATACGCAGTATTTT
CASTSIGGDTQYF
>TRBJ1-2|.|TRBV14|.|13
TGTGCCAGCAGCCAAGTGTACAGCTATGGCTACACCTTC
CASSQVYSYGYTF
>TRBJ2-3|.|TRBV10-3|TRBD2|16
TGTGCCATCAGTCCGGGACTAGCGGGAGGCAGAGATACGCAGTATTTT
CAISPGLAGGRDTQYF
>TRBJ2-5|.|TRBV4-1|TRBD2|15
TGCGCCAGCAGCCAAAATCGGGAGGTCCAAGAGACCCAGTACTTC
CASSQNREVQETQYF
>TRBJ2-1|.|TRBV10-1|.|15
TGCGCCAGCAGTGAGTCGCAGCCCCCTGGGCGAGAGCAGTTCTTC
CASSESQPPGREQFF
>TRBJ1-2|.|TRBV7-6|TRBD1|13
TGTGCCAGCAGCTTAGCAGGGGGCGATGGCTACACCTTC
CASSLAGGDGYTF
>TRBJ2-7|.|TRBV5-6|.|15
TGTGCCAGCAGCTTGGCCTTCAGGGGCCCCTACGAGCAGTACTTC
CASSLAFRGPYEQYF
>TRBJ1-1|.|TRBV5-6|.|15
TGTGCCAGCAGTCCTCTCTACAGGGTGGACACTGAAGCTTTCTTT
CASSPLYRVDTEAFF
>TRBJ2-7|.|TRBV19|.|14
TGTGCCAGTAGTAGACAGATGAACCTCTACGAGCAGTACTTC
CASSRQMNLYEQYF
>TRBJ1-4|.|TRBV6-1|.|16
TGTGCCAGCAGTGAACTTAGGGGGAGTTACGATGAAAAACTGTTTTTT
CASSELRGSYDEKLFF
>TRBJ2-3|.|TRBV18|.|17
TGTGCCAGCTCACCACCGTTGGGATACGACTACACAGATACGCAGTATTTT
CASSPPLGYDYTDTQYF
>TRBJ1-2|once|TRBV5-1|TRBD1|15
TGCGCCAGCAGCGACGGACAGGGGGCAGGGTATGGCTACACCTTC
CASSDGQGAGYGYTF
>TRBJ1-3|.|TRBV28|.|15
TGTGCCAGCAGTTTATATGCGGATGGGAGGAACACCATATATTTT
CASSLYADGRNTIYF
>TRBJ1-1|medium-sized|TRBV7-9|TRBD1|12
TGTGCCAGCAGCTTGGGGACAGCTGAAGCTTTCTTT
CASSLGTAEAFF